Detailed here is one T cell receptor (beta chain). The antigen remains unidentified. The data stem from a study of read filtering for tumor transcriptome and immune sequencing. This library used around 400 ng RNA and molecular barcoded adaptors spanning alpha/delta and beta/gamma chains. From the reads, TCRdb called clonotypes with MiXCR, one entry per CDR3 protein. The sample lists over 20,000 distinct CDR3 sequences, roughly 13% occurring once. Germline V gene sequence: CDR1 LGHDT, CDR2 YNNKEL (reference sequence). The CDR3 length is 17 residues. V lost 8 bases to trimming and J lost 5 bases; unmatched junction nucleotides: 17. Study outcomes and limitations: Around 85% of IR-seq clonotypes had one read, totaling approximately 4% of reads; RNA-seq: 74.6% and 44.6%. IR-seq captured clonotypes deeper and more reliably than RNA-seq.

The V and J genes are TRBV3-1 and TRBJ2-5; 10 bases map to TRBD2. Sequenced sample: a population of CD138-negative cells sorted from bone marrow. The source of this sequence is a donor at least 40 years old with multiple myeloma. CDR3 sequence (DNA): TGTGCCAGCTCCTCCTGGTCCAGCGGGAGGGCCCAGGAGACCCAGTACTTC. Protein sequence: CASSSWSSGRAQETQYF.